Below, one T cell receptor beta chain is given with its context. This CDR3 has 15 residues. The germline V and J ends were trimmed by 2 bases and 3 bases, with 14 bases remaining between them. Germline lookup yields CDR1 LGHNA and CDR2 YNFKEQ. These data come from a study of T cell responses to AZD1222 COVID-19 vaccine. The repertoire was sequenced with immunoSEQ multiplex PCR; TCRdb's copy has only in-frame clones and lacks some. The sample holds 150,000 or so clones; 88% are singletons and the top ten take around 3.4%. V is TRBV4-2 and J is TRBJ2-7; TRBD1 might be the D (5 bases). The receptor comes from an adult in good health. The material was peripheral blood, obtained on day 0 of MenACWY control vaccination. The CDR3 DNA sequence: TGTGCCAGCAGCCAACCAGACAGTAGACTCTACGAGCAGTACTTC. Amino acid sequence: CASSQPDSRLYEQYF.